Below are 5 T cell receptor beta chains sequenced from a single sample in a study of T cells in Graves' hyperthyroidism and ophthalmopathy. TCR beta CDR3 region amplification was performed from RNA transcripts. TCR CDR3 regions were first amplified by RT-PCR with HTBI primers. One entry per CDR3 protein, called by TCRdb with MiXCR from the multiplex PCR reads. The sample carries around 240,000 distinct CDR3 sequences, about 14% recorded once. Sequenced: blood. The receptors derive from a woman in her forties with Graves' hyperthyroidism that later progressed to Graves' ophthalmopathy.

Only a few counts were recorded for this clonotype. The gene calls are TRBV6-5 and TRBJ2-2, with D perhaps matching TRBD1 (6 bases). V was clipped by 2 bases and J by 5 bases, with 12 bases between them. The germline CDR1 and CDR2 sequences are MNHEY and SVGAGI. The CDR3 totals 15 residues. The CDR3 loop is CASSYPRTDTGELFF. Written as DNA, the CDR3 is TGTGCCAGCAGTTACCCCCGGACAGATACCGGGGAGCTGTTTTTT.

The sample holds many counts of this clonotype. The chain carries TRBV6-1 and TRBJ1-2, with D hard to call. V was clipped by 5 bases and J by 0 bases, with 19 bases between them. Germline loops: CDR1 MNHNS, CDR2 SASEGT. CDR3 length: 17 amino acids. CDR3 loop: CASSYMTSGIANYGYTF. In nucleotides, the CDR3 is TGTGCCAGCAGTTATATGACCTCGGGGATAGCTAACTATGGCTACACCTTC.

This clonotype was seen a handful of times. This chain joins TRBV27 and TRBJ2-1; 15 nucleotides line up with TRBD2. V shed 7 bases, J shed 9 bases, and the junction held 10 bases outside the gene matches. Germline V gives CDR1 MNHEY, CDR2 SMNVEV (reference sequence). The CDR3 runs 16 residues. CDR3 sequence: CASKLSGTSGRSEQFF. For the CDR3, the DNA is TGTGCCAGCAAGCTCTCCGGGACTAGCGGGAGGAGTGAGCAGTTCTTC.

There are many counts of this clonotype. The chain links TRBV6-1 to TRBJ2-1; possible D gene TRBD2, 6 bases. The CDR3 runs to 19 residues. Germline values: CDR1 MNHNS, CDR2 SASEGT. V was shortened by 1 base and J by 3 bases, with 22 bases between the two germline ends. This chain's CDR3 is CASSEGEAGFLLYYNEQFF. Here the CDR3 DNA reads TGTGCCAGCAGTGAAGGGGAGGCGGGATTCCTTCTTTACTACAATGAGCAGTTCTTC.

This clonotype was observed at least ten times. The genes are TRBV5-1 and TRBJ2-1; 7 bases align to TRBD2. Germline CDR1 reads SGHRS; CDR2 reads YFSETQ. The CDR3 consists of 14 residues. The trim removed 0 bases at V and 7 bases at J, leaving 4 bases unmatched. Here the CDR3 DNA reads TGCGCCAGCAGCTTGGATGCGGGAGCTAATGAGCAGTTCTTC. Amino acids: CASSLDAGANEQFF.